Following are 15 T cell receptor beta chains from one sample sequenced in a study of cytomegalovirus exposure and HLA in healthy donors. Primers for the PCR totalled 60 Vbeta and 13 Jbeta. Sequencing was performed with immunoSEQ multiplex PCR; in TCRdb, only in-frame clones are kept and a portion is missing. The profile shows approximately 150,000 clones, roughly 80% of them singletons. The source material was PBMCs. The receptors stem from a male donor in good health and CMV-seronegative.

The chain has TRBV10-3 and TRBJ1-3, with D tentatively TRBD1 (6 bases). This CDR3 has 15 residues. V was pared by 3 bases and J by 4 bases, with 13 bases between. The germline V gene has CDR1 ENHRY and CDR2 SYGVKD. The CDR3 loop is CAISDSAGAGNTIYF. The CDR3 DNA reads TGTGCCATCAGTGACTCGGCAGGGGCGGGAAACACCATATATTTT.

The V call is TRBV5-1, the J call TRBJ1-5; D is perhaps TRBD1 (5 bases). V was cut by 4 bases and J by 3 bases, with 11 bases left in between. The CDR3 runs 14 residues. CDR1 and CDR2 (germline): SGHRS, YFSETQ. CDR3 amino acids: CASSPDSANQPQHF. The CDR3 region has the DNA TGCGCCAGCAGCCCCGACAGTGCCAATCAGCCCCAGCATTTT.

V gene TRBV2 combines with J gene TRBJ2-1, with D possibly matching TRBD2 (5 bases). This CDR3 comprises 13 residues. Looked up from germline, CDR1 is SNHLY and CDR2 is FYNNEI. V dropped 10 bases and J dropped 5 bases, with 15 bases sitting between them. For the CDR3, the DNA is TGTGCCACCACCCGAGGAGGAAACAATGAGCAGTTCTTC. This codes for CATTRGGNNEQFF.

This clone was counted a few times. The CDR3 loop reads CAISEMAGQAYEQYF. The DNA of the CDR3 is TGTGCCATCAGTGAGATGGCAGGGCAAGCCTACGAGCAGTACTTC. The V and J genes are TRBV10-3 and TRBJ2-7, with D perhaps TRBD1 (5 bases). Germline-derived CDR1 and CDR2 are ENHRY and SYGVKD. The CDR3 totals 15 residues. V dropped 2 bases and J dropped 2 bases, with 13 bases sitting between them.

The chain has TRBV6-5 and TRBJ1-1, with D tentatively TRBD1 (5 bases). The germline V and J ends were trimmed by 5 bases and 7 bases, with 17 bases remaining between them. This CDR3 contains 14 residues. Germline loops: CDR1 MNHEY, CDR2 SVGAGI. In DNA form, the CDR3 reads TGTGCCAGCAGTGACTATACCGGGGGGATTGAAGCTTTCTTT. Its protein is CASSDYTGGIEAFF.

The rearrangement links TRBV21-1 to TRBJ2-3; the table calls TRBD2, which could not be checked here. TRBV21-1 counts as a pseudogene. CDR3 length: 18 residues. The CDR3 is CASSKYGPKRGSTDTQYF. CDR3 in DNA: TGTGCCAGCAGCAAATACGGACCGAAACGGGGGTCCACAGATACGCAGTATTTT.

The chain combines TRBV5-1 with TRBJ2-7; the D is unclear. The CDR3 consists of 15 residues. Per the germline V gene, CDR1 is SGHRS and CDR2 is YFSETQ. V was trimmed by 0 bases and J by 3 bases, leaving 13 bases between them. CDR3 sequence (DNA): TGCGCCAGCAGCTTGGCCTTGAGTAGGAGCTACGAGCAGTACTTC. Encoded protein: CASSLALSRSYEQYF.

This clone was seen just once. This chain joins TRBV7-9 and TRBJ1-1, with D possibly being TRBD1 (6 bases). This CDR3 has 12 amino acids. Trimming stripped 5 bases from V and 4 bases from J, with 8 bases between. Germline CDR1 and CDR2: SEHNR and FQNEAQ (reference sequence). In nucleotides, the CDR3 is TGTGCCAGCAGCACCAGGGGCACTGAAGCTTTCTTT. This encodes CASSTRGTEAFF.

The chain joins TRBV5-1 to TRBJ1-5, with 9 bases matching TRBD1. Germline CDR1 and CDR2: SGHRS and YFSETQ. V was clipped by 7 bases and J by 3 bases; unmatched bases: 8. This CDR3 comprises 15 residues. The CDR3, as DNA: TGCGCCAGCGCCCCGGACAGGGGTGACAATCAGCCCCAGCATTTT. Encoded protein: CASAPDRGDNQPQHF.

As for this clone: Its ends do not fully match the called genes, so a read error is possible. The chain is built from TRBV14 and TRBJ1-1; 8 bases map to TRBD1. This CDR3 is built from 16 residues. Germline values: CDR1 SGHDN, CDR2 FVKESK. The CDR3 bases are TGTGCCAGCGGCCAAGGCACCAGGGGGCCAGTGAGTGAAGCTTTCTTT. As protein: CASGQGTRGPVSEAFF.

The rearrangement links TRBV2 to TRBJ2-1; 7 bases match TRBD1. The germline CDR1 and CDR2 sequences are SNHLY and FYNNEI. This CDR3 comprises 16 residues. Trimming took 6 bases from V and 6 from J; bases not matched to a gene: 14. CDR3 region: CASSVSMDRLGNEQFF. The CDR3 DNA reads TGTGCCAGCAGCGTATCCATGGACAGGCTGGGCAATGAGCAGTTCTTC.

The DNA of the CDR3 is TGTGCCAGCAGCTTTAGACAGGGCCCAGAGACCCAGTACTTC. Amino acids: CASSFRQGPETQYF. The chain recombines TRBV7-2 with TRBJ2-5; 7 bases align to TRBD1. The V and J ends lost 3 bases and 4 bases, in that order; junction bases with no gene match: 5. Germline CDR1 and CDR2: SGHTA and FQGNSA. CDR3 length: 14 residues.

J is TRBJ2-6 and V is TRBV9, with 7 bases aligning to TRBD1. Trimming took 2 bases from V and 0 from J; bases not matched to a gene: 5. This CDR3 has 17 residues. CDR1 SGDLS and CDR2 YYNGEE come from the germline V gene. This CDR3 is CASSVAQGTSGANVLTF. The CDR3 nucleotides are TGTGCCAGCAGCGTGGCACAGGGGACCTCTGGGGCCAACGTCCTGACTTTC.

The chain uses TRBV5-6 and TRBJ2-3; D gene unclear. CDR3 length: 13 residues. V dropped 4 bases and J dropped 2 bases, with 8 bases sitting between them. Per germline, CDR1 SGHDT and CDR2 YYEEEE. In DNA form, the CDR3 reads TGTGCCAGCAGCCCCGTACTCACAGATACGCAGTATTTT. This encodes CASSPVLTDTQYF.

This chain links TRBV9 with TRBJ2-2; maybe TRBD1 (6 bases). CDR3 length: 17 amino acids. Trimming removed 0 bases at V and 7 bases at J, with 19 bases between. Germline V CDR1 and CDR2: SGDLS, YYNGEE. The CDR3 DNA reads as TGTGCCAGCAGCGTAGATGCTGGTAACAGGGCTGGCGGGGAGCTGTTTTTT. It specifies CASSVDAGNRAGGELFF.